Presented here are 25 T cell receptor beta chains from one specimen sequenced in a study of control samples from healthy donors and cancer patients. Using immunoSEQ multiplex PCR, the repertoire was profiled, and TCRdb retains in-frame clones only, with some absent. Among about 180,000 clones, more than 80% were seen once, and the ten largest hold more than 1.3%. What was sequenced was blood. The receptor set was obtained from a man aged 25-40 years in good health.

The genes are TRBV2 and TRBJ2-1; D possibly corresponds to TRBD1 (5 bases). Germline lookup yields CDR1 SNHLY and CDR2 FYNNEI. V was pared by 7 bases and J by 0 bases, with 10 bases between. This CDR3 comprises 14 residues. The CDR3 loop reads CASKDTGSYNEQFF. CDR3 DNA sequence: TGTGCCAGCAAGGACACCGGCTCCTACAATGAGCAGTTCTTC.

The chain combines TRBV27 with TRBJ1-6, with D unresolved. This CDR3 has 14 residues. Trimming removed 6 bases at V and 7 bases at J, with 13 bases between. Germline-derived CDR1 and CDR2 are MNHEY and SMNVEV (reference sequence). CDR3 in amino acids: CASSPPLLNSPLHF. The CDR3 bases are TGTGCCAGCAGCCCCCCTTTGTTAAATTCACCCCTCCACTTT.

V and J are TRBV9 and TRBJ2-2; TRBD2 aligns across 7 bases. This CDR3 is 15 amino acids long. The ends lost 1 base at V and 3 bases at J; junction bases unmatched: 3. Germline CDR1 and CDR2: SGDLS and YYNGEE. This chain's CDR3 is CASSVYSGHTGELFF. CDR3 DNA: TGTGCCAGCAGCGTATATAGCGGGCACACCGGGGAGCTGTTTTTT.

The chain recombines TRBV6-4 with TRBJ2-1; D unresolved. The CDR3 covers 15 residues. Per the germline V gene, CDR1 is MRHNA and CDR2 is SNTAGT. Trimming took off 2 bases at V and 0 bases at J, with 8 bases between the two ends. The DNA for the CDR3 is TGTGCCAGCAGTGACAACTCCCGCTCCTACAATGAGCAGTTCTTC. Its translation is CASSDNSRSYNEQFF.

The chain uses TRBV5-1 and TRBJ2-7; D is uncertain. V was clipped by 7 bases and J by 0 bases, with 14 bases between them. This CDR3 has 14 residues. The germline V gene has CDR1 SGHRS and CDR2 YFSETQ. The DNA for the CDR3 is TGCGCCAGCGCACCCTTGGACGTCTCCTACGAGCAGTACTTC. This translates into CASAPLDVSYEQYF. The complete variable domain, with remaining parts taken from reference TRBV5-1 and TRBJ2-7, reads KAGVTQTPRYLIKTRGQQVTLSCSPISGHRSVSWYQQTPGQGLQFLFEYFSETQRNKGNFPGRFSGRQFSNSRSEMNVSTLELGDSALYLCASAPLDVSYEQYFGPGTRLTVT.

J is TRBJ2-7 and V is TRBV3-1 (or the pseudogene TRBV3-2); D is possibly TRBD2 (5 bases). CDR1 LGHDT and CDR2 YNNKEL come from the germline V gene (reference sequence). CDR3 length equals 16 residues. Trimming stripped 1 base from V and 0 bases from J, with 13 bases between. This chain's CDR3 is CASSQARGMSSYEQYF. Here the CDR3 DNA reads TGTGCCAGCAGCCAAGCCCGAGGGATGAGCTCCTACGAGCAGTACTTC.

V is TRBV21-1 and J is TRBJ2-2; TRBD1 reflects the table's D call only, with no check against the DNA. TRBV21-1 is tagged as a pseudogene. This CDR3 has 16 residues. The CDR3 protein is CASSKRTAANTGELFF. For the CDR3, the DNA is TGTGCCAGCAGCAAACGGACAGCCGCGAACACCGGGGAGCTGTTTTTT.

This chain uses TRBV19 with TRBJ2-7; no clear D gene. Trimming shortened V by 1 base and J by 2 bases, and 9 bases separated the two germline ends. CDR1 is LNHDA, CDR2 SQIVND, per germline (reference sequence). The CDR3 spans 14 residues. As DNA, the CDR3 is TGTGCCAGTAGTATAGTCGCCGGTACCTACGAGCAGTACTTC. Protein: CASSIVAGTYEQYF.

The chain joins TRBV19 to TRBJ2-3; 8 bases fit TRBD2. The germline V gene encodes CDR1 LNHDA and CDR2 SQIVND (reference sequence). The CDR3 has 16 amino acids. V lost 10 bases to trimming and J lost 6 bases; unmatched junction nucleotides: 18. CDR3 protein: CATSSRDSGIRDTQYF. CDR3 nucleotide sequence: TGTGCCACCTCAAGTCGTGATAGCGGGATTCGGGATACGCAGTATTTT. Combining the CDR3 with reference TRBV19 and TRBJ2-3 gives the whole variable domain DGGITQSPKYLFRKEGQNVTLSCEQNLNHDAMYWYRQDPGQGLRLIYYSQIVNDFQKGDIAEGYSVSREKKESFPLTVTSAQKNPTAFYLCATSSRDSGIRDTQYFGPGTRLTVL.

This clone was seen only once. V and J are TRBV5-1 and TRBJ1-4; D possibly corresponds to TRBD1 (5 bases). The CDR3 runs to 13 residues. Trimming shortened V by 5 bases and J by 4 bases, and 9 bases separated the two germline ends. The germline V gene encodes CDR1 SGHRS and CDR2 YFSETQ. The CDR3 nucleotides are TGCGCCAGCAGGGACACCAGTAATGAAAAACTGTTTTTT. It yields the protein CASRDTSNEKLFF.

The V call is TRBV28, the J call TRBJ1-1, with a tentative D call TRBD1 (5 bases). This CDR3 has 11 residues. Germline CDR1 reads MDHEN; CDR2 reads SYDVKM. Trimming removed 10 bases from V and 5 bases from J, with 11 bases in between. The CDR3 sequence: CATRGWTEAFF. The CDR3 DNA reads as TGTGCCACGCGGGGGTGGACTGAAGCTTTCTTT.

The chain recombines TRBV7-9 with TRBJ1-5; possible D gene TRBD1, 6 bases. CDR3 length: 18 amino acids. Germline CDR1 and CDR2: SEHNR and FQNEAQ (reference sequence). Trimming stripped 3 bases from V and 0 bases from J, with 18 bases between. CDR3 sequence reads: CASSFAGTLEFSNQPQHF. The CDR3 bases are TGTGCCAGCAGCTTTGCCGGGACACTAGAATTTAGCAATCAGCCCCAGCATTTT.

The genes are TRBV7-3 and TRBJ2-1; D is undetermined. Germline V CDR1 and CDR2: SGHTA, FQGTGA. V was shortened by 8 bases and J by 2 bases, with 19 bases between the two germline ends. This CDR3 comprises 16 residues. The CDR3 sequence is CASQLFLLQPYNEQFF. The CDR3 DNA sequence: TGTGCCAGCCAACTATTTCTATTGCAGCCCTACAATGAGCAGTTCTTC.

CDR3 sequence: CATSQDNYGYTF. The CDR3 DNA reads TGTGCCACCAGCCAGGATAACTATGGCTACACCTTC. The gene calls are TRBV15 and TRBJ1-2, with D unresolved. CDR1 LNHNV and CDR2 YYDKDF come from the germline V gene (reference sequence). Trimming pared 5 bases from V and 1 base from J, leaving 5 bases between. This CDR3 region has 12 residues.

This clone was counted a single time. The chain is built from TRBV7-2 and TRBJ2-7; weak D call: TRBD2 (7 bases). V was cut by 3 bases and J by 6 bases, with 15 bases left in between. CDR1 and CDR2 from the germline V gene are SGHTA and FQGNSA. There are 14 residues in the CDR3. The CDR3: CASSLARGAGEQYF. The CDR3 DNA reads TGTGCCAGCAGCTTGGCCCGGGGGGCGGGCGAGCAGTACTTC.

The chain joins TRBV30 to TRBJ1-2; TRBD1 agrees at 8 bases. Germline lookup yields CDR1 GTSNPN and CDR2 SVGIG (reference sequence). This CDR3 region has 13 residues. The V and J ends lost 2 bases and 3 bases, in that order; junction bases with no gene match: 2. The CDR3: CAWSNRGDYGYTF. The CDR3 coding sequence is TGTGCCTGGAGTAACAGGGGGGACTATGGCTACACCTTC.

The rearrangement links TRBV4-3 to TRBJ2-7; D is unclear. Germline V gives CDR1 LGHNA, CDR2 YSLEER. The CDR3 contains 14 residues. V lost 4 bases to trimming and J lost 2 bases, with 12 bases between them. CDR3 in amino acids: CASSPLLTTYEQYF. The CDR3 region has the DNA TGCGCCAGCAGCCCTCTTTTGACCACCTACGAGCAGTACTTC.

To note about this clone: The identical CDR3 is also encoded by other nucleotide sequences in the sample. The genes are TRBV30 and TRBJ2-5; no firm D call. CDR3 length equals 11 residues. V lost 0 bases and J lost 4, with 3 bases in between. CDR1 GTSNPN and CDR2 SVGIG come from the germline V gene (reference sequence). The CDR3 DNA is TGTGCCTGGAGTGTAGGAGAGACCCAGTACTTC. Amino acid sequence: CAWSVGETQYF.

V gene TRBV5-4 combines with J gene TRBJ1-2; 11 bases line up with TRBD1. V lost 4 bases and J lost 8; bases outside the gene matches: 13. The germline CDR1 and CDR2 sequences are SGHNT and YYREEE (reference sequence). This CDR3 contains 16 residues. The CDR3 DNA is TGTGCCAGCAGCCGAAGAACAGGACAGGGGGCAAGGGGCTACACCTTC. Translated, it gives CASSRRTGQGARGYTF.

The rearrangement links TRBV2 to TRBJ1-1; unclear D gene. The CDR3 covers 14 residues. Trimming shortened V by 3 bases and J by 2 bases, and 10 bases separated the two germline ends. CDR1 SNHLY and CDR2 FYNNEI come from the germline V gene. For the CDR3, the DNA is TGTGCCAGCAGTGAGTTGTTCACCAACACTGAAGCTTTCTTT. Translated, it gives CASSELFTNTEAFF.

This clone has a handful of counts. The CDR3 DNA reads as TGTGCCAGCAGTTTATCGTCGAGCTTCGGGAATCAGCCCCAGCATTTT. As protein: CASSLSSSFGNQPQHF. The gene calls are TRBV27 and TRBJ1-5; D remains ambiguous. Germline V gene lookup returns CDR1 MNHEY and CDR2 SMNVEV (reference sequence). V was trimmed by 0 bases and J by 4 bases, leaving 13 bases between them. CDR3 length: 16 amino acids.

The chain has TRBV19 and TRBJ1-2; 10 bases match TRBD1. This CDR3 is built from 14 residues. The germline gives CDR1 LNHDA, CDR2 SQIVND (reference sequence). With V trimmed by 8 bases and J by 8 bases, 11 bases remained unmatched. CDR3 loop: CASFGQGDGGGYTF. DNA for the CDR3: TGTGCCAGTTTTGGACAGGGGGACGGGGGCGGCTACACCTTC.

The rearrangement uses TRBV3-1 (or the pseudogene TRBV3-2) and TRBJ2-1; 9 bases agree with TRBD2. Germline values: CDR1 LGHDT, CDR2 YNNKEL (reference sequence). The CDR3 sequence is 16 residues long. J was trimmed by 16 bases and V by 0 bases; bases with no gene match: 16. This CDR3 is CASSQDWASGMSSLFF. The CDR3 coding sequence is TGTGCCAGCAGCCAAGATTGGGCTAGCGGGATGTCCTCCTTATTCTTC.

V gene TRBV5-4 combines with J gene TRBJ1-2, with a weak D call TRBD1 (6 bases). Trimming cost V 0 bases and J 3 bases, with 6 bases left between them. CDR1 and CDR2 from the germline V gene are SGHNT and YYREEE (reference sequence). The CDR3 runs 13 residues. Here the CDR3 reads CASSLDRDYGYTF. The CDR3 nucleotides read TGTGCCAGCAGCTTGGACAGGGACTATGGCTACACCTTC. Supplemented by reference TRBV5-4 and TRBJ1-2, the full variable domain reads ETGVTQSPTHLIKTRGQQVTLRCSSQSGHNTVSWYQQALGQGPQFIFQYYREEENGRGNFPPRFSGLQFPNYSSELNVNALELDDSALYLCASSLDRDYGYTFGSGTRLTVV.

This clone was counted a single time. The chain employs TRBV7-8 and TRBJ1-2; D uncertain. Trimming took 2 bases from V and 4 from J, leaving 17 bases between them. CDR3 length: 16 residues. CDR1 is SGHVS and CDR2 is FQNEAQ in the germline V gene. CDR3 in amino acids: CASSLSVGGIPYGYTF. The CDR3 nucleotides read TGTGCCAGCAGCTTATCGGTGGGAGGGATCCCCTATGGCTACACCTTC.